Each of the 25 T cell receptor beta chains below was sequenced from the same sample in a study of CD8+CD57+ T cells in acquired aplastic anemia. Profiling of TCR beta VDJ combinations and CDR3 sequences used genomic DNA as template. Each CDR3 protein gets one entry after TCRdb re-called the reads with MiXCR. Counted here are 160,000 or so distinct CDR3 sequences, 40% to 50% occurring once; the ten biggest clones make up about 30%. In patients chosen for sequencing, flow cytometry had shown CD8+CD57+ cell expansion. Sequencing was carried out using sorted CD4+, CD8+, or CD8+CD57+ T cells (not recorded which) from PBMCs. All receptors come from a human donor with aplastic anemia.

The gene calls are TRBV7-9 and TRBJ2-7, with 10 bases fitting TRBD2. Germline-derived CDR1 and CDR2 are SEHNR and FQNEAQ (reference sequence). The CDR3 runs 14 residues. V gave up 6 bases and J gave up 6 bases; unmatched junction bases: 8. The CDR3 spells CASRLSGGAGEQYF. The CDR3 bases are TGTGCCAGCAGATTAAGCGGGGGGGCCGGCGAGCAGTACTTC.

Ten or more counts support this clonotype. The V gene is TRBV25-1, the J gene TRBJ1-1, with a possible D match to TRBD1 (6 bases). Germline CDR1 and CDR2: MGHDK and SYGVNS. The CDR3 is made up of 14 amino acids. V lost 5 bases and J lost 1, with 11 bases in between. CDR3 in DNA: TGTGCCAGCAGTAACAGGGCGAGGAACACTGAAGCTTTCTTT. This encodes CASSNRARNTEAFF.

This clonotype was recorded at least ten times. This chain joins TRBV12-3 or TRBV12-4 and TRBJ2-5; D not resolved. Deletions cut 4 bases from V and 5 bases from J, with 5 bases between. The CDR3 contains 11 residues. The CDR3 reads CASSYAETQYF. The CDR3 bases are TGTGCCAGCAGTTACGCGGAGACCCAGTACTTC.

The V gene is TRBV7-6, the J gene TRBJ2-7; 8 bases match TRBD2. CDR3 size: 14 residues. In germline, CDR1 is SGHVS, CDR2 FNYEAQ. The junction had 7 bases not matched to a gene; V was cut back by 5 bases and J by 4 bases. This CDR3 reads CASSPDASGYEQYF. The DNA for the CDR3 is TGTGCCAGCAGCCCCGACGCTAGCGGGTACGAGCAGTACTTC.

The table lists this clonotype with many counts. This chain connects TRBV5-6 to TRBJ2-7; TRBD1 is a possible D gene (6 bases). Per the germline V gene, CDR1 is SGHDT and CDR2 is YYEEEE. The CDR3 covers 14 residues. Trimming pared 1 base from V and 3 bases from J, leaving 11 bases between. The CDR3 is CASSLKDRDYEQYF. CDR3 in DNA: TGTGCCAGCAGCTTGAAGGACAGAGACTACGAGCAGTACTTC.

This clonotype was recorded many times. The genes are TRBV9 and TRBJ2-7; 7 positions match TRBD2. This CDR3 is 16 amino acids long. Germline-derived CDR1 and CDR2 are SGDLS and YYNGEE. V trimming: 1 base; J trimming: 3 bases; junction bases outside the gene matches: 10. The CDR3, as DNA: TGTGCCAGCAGCGTATCCATGGCTAGCGGCCACTACGAGCAGTACTTC. It encodes CASSVSMASGHYEQYF.

The chain recombines TRBV11-1 with TRBJ2-7; 8 positions match TRBD1. Unmatched junction bases numbered 12, after V lost 5 bases and J lost 3 bases. The CDR3 has 16 residues. CDR1 is SGHAT and CDR2 is FQDESV in the germline V gene (reference sequence). The CDR3 sequence is CASSPSWQGAGYEQYF. The CDR3 nucleotides are TGTGCCAGCAGCCCCTCGTGGCAGGGGGCTGGCTACGAGCAGTACTTC. Based on the CDR3 plus reference TRBV11-1 and TRBJ2-7, the full variable domain is EAEVAQSPRYKITEKSQAVAFWCDPISGHATLYWYRQILGQGPELLVQFQDESVVDDSQLPKDRFSAERLKGVDSTLKIQPAELGDSAMYLCASSPSWQGAGYEQYFGPGTRLTVT.

This clonotype has ten or more counts. J is TRBJ2-5 and V is TRBV12-3 or TRBV12-4, with no clear D. V was pared by 1 base and J by 5 bases, with 11 bases between. The CDR3 is made up of 14 amino acids. The CDR3: CASSLGPASETQYF. DNA of the CDR3: TGTGCCAGCAGTTTAGGACCAGCGAGCGAGACCCAGTACTTC.

V and J are TRBV19 and TRBJ1-4, with D possibly matching TRBD1 (5 bases). Deletions cut 10 bases from V and 0 bases from J, with 9 bases between. Germline V CDR1 and CDR2: LNHDA, SQIVND (reference sequence). CDR3 length: 13 residues. The CDR3 loop reads CATGAATNEKLFF. DNA for the CDR3: TGTGCCACCGGGGCCGCAACTAATGAAAAACTGTTTTTT.

This clonotype has only a few counts. The chain joins TRBV5-1 to TRBJ2-1; D is possibly TRBD2 (6 bases). Trimming shortened V by 4 bases and J by 10 bases, and 24 bases separated the two germline ends. This CDR3 region has 16 residues. CDR1 and CDR2 from the germline V gene are SGHRS and YFSETQ. CDR3 in amino acids: CASSLKLVGGSREQFF. CDR3 DNA: TGCGCCAGCAGCCTCAAACTAGTTGGGGGGTCTCGGGAGCAGTTCTTC.

With respect to this clonotype: Given a much more abundant clone one base away, this may be a read error. This sequence joins TRBV10-3 and TRBJ2-7, with a tentative D call TRBD1 (5 bases). The CDR3 runs to 14 residues. The V end lost 10 bases, the J end lost 3 bases, and 19 bases lay between the germline ends. Germline V gene data show CDR1 as ENHRY and CDR2 as SYGVKD. The DNA of the CDR3 is TGTGCCAGCGGTTACCAGGGTACGGGCTACGAGCAGTACTTC. Protein sequence: CASGYQGTGYEQYF.

Only one count was recorded for this clonotype. One end of the junction does not line up with germline, which may come from a read error. The chain combines TRBV27 with TRBJ2-1, with 12 bases fitting TRBD2. This CDR3 contains 16 residues. CDR1 is MNHEY and CDR2 is SMNVEV in the germline V gene (reference sequence). CDR3: CASCSPSGRAYNEQLF. Written as DNA, the CDR3 is TGTGCCAGCTGCTCCCCTAGCGGGAGGGCCTACAATGAGCAGCTCTTC.

This clonotype was picked up many times. Sequence at one end of the junction differs from germline and may be a read error. The gene calls are TRBV4-2 and TRBJ2-5; 7 bases map to TRBD1. The CDR3 sequence is 17 residues long. Germline-derived CDR1 and CDR2 are LGHNA and YNFKEQ. CDR3 nucleotide sequence: TGTGCCAGCAGCAAAGACCGACAGGGACCGTACCAAGAGACCCAGTACTTC. Translated, it gives CASSKDRQGPYQETQYF.

This clonotype was detected only a few times. The chain uses TRBV29-1 and TRBJ1-1; 7 bases agree with TRBD1. Germline CDR1 is SQVTM and CDR2 is ANQGSEA. This CDR3 comprises 14 residues. The trim removed 6 bases at V and 8 bases at J, leaving 15 bases unmatched. CDR3 sequence reads: CSVHSGGTHSEAFF. CDR3 DNA: TGCAGCGTACATTCAGGGGGTACGCACTCAGAAGCTTTCTTT.

This clonotype showed up just a few times. An end of the junction does not agree with germline; a read error may underlie this. This chain joins TRBV7-9 and TRBJ1-1; D gene uncertain. Germline V lookup: CDR1 SEHNR, CDR2 FQNEAQ (reference sequence). The CDR3 is 13 amino acids. The CDR3 sequence: CASRLGRFGEAFF. The CDR3 nucleotides read TGTGCCAGCAGATTAGGCAGATTCGGTGAAGCTTTCTTT. Drawing the rest from reference TRBV7-9 and TRBJ1-1, the complete variable domain is DTGVSQNPRHKITKRGQNVTFRCDPISEHNRLYWYRQTLGQGPEFLTYFQNEAQLEKSRLLSDRFSAERPKGSFSTLEIQRTEQGDSAMYLCASRLGRFGEAFFGQGTRLTVV.

Worth noting for this clonotype: At one boundary the junction diverges from the germline segment, which might be a read error. The gene calls are TRBV20-1 and TRBJ1-4; 7 bases are shared with TRBD1. This CDR3 has 14 residues. Germline V gene sequence: CDR1 DFQATT, CDR2 SNEGSKA (reference sequence). The CDR3 DNA is TGCAGTGCCCCTCCCCTCCGCCCTGCGGACAGGACTGTCTTT. The encoded protein is CSAPPLRPADRTVF.

This clonotype was detected once. Likely a read error: the CDR3 ends without its conserved phenylalanine or tryptophan. This rearrangement joins TRBV9 to TRBJ2-1, with TRBD2 as a possible D gene (5 bases). Germline values: CDR1 SGDLS, CDR2 YYNGEE. This CDR3 region has 13 residues. Here the CDR3 reads CAGSGPPRVPQFL. Here the CDR3 DNA reads TGTGCCGGCAGCGGTCCCCCGAGGGTTCCCCAGTTCCTC.

Comment on this clonotype: A much larger clone differs by one base, so this may be a read error. The chain links TRBV24-1 to TRBJ1-2; D gene unclear. Germline CDR1 reads KGHDR; CDR2 reads SFDVKD. The CDR3 covers 12 residues. CDR3 in DNA: TGTGCTAGTGGTCTCCTGGTTGGGGGCTACACCTTC. Amino acids: CASGLLVGGYTF.

In DNA, the CDR3 is TGTGCCAGCACCACGGGACACCCAAAGGACTACGAGCAGTACTTC. Protein: CASTTGHPKDYEQYF. J is TRBJ2-7 and V is TRBV7-9; tentative D call: TRBD1 (6 bases). Germline V gene data show CDR1 as SEHNR and CDR2 as FQNEAQ (reference sequence). The CDR3 runs to 15 residues. V was pared by 7 bases and J by 3 bases, with 19 bases between.

The V and J genes are TRBV19 and TRBJ2-1, with D maybe TRBD2 (7 bases). Trimming cost V 7 bases and J 11 bases, with 18 bases left between them. This CDR3 is 13 amino acids long. The germline V gene has CDR1 LNHDA and CDR2 SQIVND (reference sequence). CDR3 coding DNA: TGTGCCAGTACCCCCCCGGGGGGCTCGCAGCAGTTCTTC. Its translation: CASTPPGGSQQFF.

This clonotype showed up just a few times. The rearrangement uses TRBV10-3 and TRBJ2-7, with D tentatively TRBD2 (6 bases). CDR1 and CDR2 from the germline V gene are ENHRY and SYGVKD. The length of the CDR3 is 13 residues. Trimming left V 6 bases short and J 5 bases short, with 14 bases between. The CDR3: CAIRGGLTNEQYF. The CDR3 nucleotides read TGTGCCATCAGGGGGGGACTTACCAACGAGCAGTACTTC.

This clonotype was observed many times. V usage is TRBV7-9 and J usage is TRBJ1-2; D unresolved. The V end lost 2 bases, the J end lost 4 bases, and 14 bases lay between the germline ends. The CDR3 totals 15 residues. The germline CDR1 and CDR2 sequences are SEHNR and FQNEAQ (reference sequence). The CDR3 DNA follows: TGTGCCAGCAGCTTATGGACCCAGAAGGGCTATGGCTACACCTTC. This encodes CASSLWTQKGYGYTF.

This clonotype was seen many times. The chain carries TRBV30 and TRBJ2-7, with 10 nucleotides matching TRBD1. J lost 4 bases, V lost 7 bases, and 7 bases had no gene match. Germline V gene sequence: CDR1 GTSNPN, CDR2 SVGIG (reference sequence). The CDR3 totals 13 residues. CDR3 DNA sequence: TGTGCCTTTAGACAGGGGGCGGAGTACGAGCAGTACTTC. Protein sequence: CAFRQGAEYEQYF.

This clonotype was counted at least ten times. The chain employs TRBV30 and TRBJ2-7; TRBD1 matches at 7 bases. Germline V gene data show CDR1 as GTSNPN and CDR2 as SVGIG (reference sequence). This CDR3 is 13 amino acids long. With V trimmed by 5 bases and J by 6 bases, 10 bases remained unmatched. In DNA form, the CDR3 reads TGTGCCTGGGCTACAGGGGCACTAAGCGAGCAGTACTTC. Translation gives CAWATGALSEQYF.

Ten or more counts support this clonotype. V gene TRBV4-1 combines with J gene TRBJ2-5; 14 positions match TRBD2. J was trimmed by 5 bases and V by 4 bases; bases with no gene match: 6. This CDR3 spans 16 amino acids. Germline CDR1 is MGHRA and CDR2 is YSYEKL. The CDR3 here is CASSPGLAGGQETQYF. CDR3 DNA sequence: TGCGCCAGCAGCCCCGGACTAGCGGGAGGACAGGAGACCCAGTACTTC.